The text below deals with one T cell receptor beta chain. Its antigen remains unidentified. Library preparation (for TCRbeta) was performed with unique molecular identifiers. Via MiXCR, TCRdb re-called the PCR reads, giving one row per CDR3 protein. The data hold about 74,000 distinct CDR3 sequences, with about 14% observed a single time. CDR1 is GTSNPN and CDR2 is SVGIG in the germline V gene (reference sequence). The CDR3 runs to 14 residues. Between the trimmed V and J ends, which lost 0 bases and 7 bases, there was a span of 13 bases. The data derive from a study of T-cell reconstitution after alpha-beta-depleted transplantation in children. General study results and limits: Counts and diversity of T cells one year after transplant came mostly from newly produced T cells. As was reported, about two months after transplant, alpha-beta T cells came from several hundred expanded graft clones. Diversity of TCRbeta at day 60 was high in some patients, arising from surviving recipient T cells and thymic progenitors.

This receptor was obtained from a male patient aged 2 to 9 who had a stem cell transplant for acute lymphoblastic leukemia, so the T cells may come from the graft donor. The sequences come from PBMCs, mostly from graft donor cells, collected 180 days after TCRalphabeta/CD19-depleted stem cell transplant. The gene calls are TRBV30 and TRBJ2-1; TRBD2 is a possible D gene (5 bases). In DNA form, the CDR3 reads TGTGCCTGGAGTGTGGGTTTCGGAGGAAATGAGCAGTTCTTC. Encoded protein: CAWSVGFGGNEQFF.